What follows are 24 T cell receptor beta chains derived from one specimen sequenced in a study of cytomegalovirus exposure and HLA in healthy donors (dated by TCRdb to the late 2010s). Library prep was done by the immunoSEQ multiplex PCR assay. For the multiplex PCR, a mixture combining 60 forward primers for TCR Vbeta segments and 13 reverse primers for TCR Jbeta segments was used. TCRdb stores this immuneACCESS table with in-frame sequences only. Part of the clones is absent; in the studies checked, under half of the shortfall reflects unresolved V genes, and no reason is known for the rest. For this sample there are 100,000 to 150,000 clones; 70% to 80% appear just once. The ten largest make up 1.8% of the sample. Specimen: PBMCs. The source is a female donor in good health and CMV-seropositive.

The gene calls are TRBV11-2 and TRBJ2-3; D is undetermined. V was clipped by 4 bases and J by 4 bases, with 15 bases between them. CDR1 is SGHAT and CDR2 is FQNNGV in the germline V gene. The CDR3 length is 15 residues. Written as DNA, the CDR3 is TGTGCCAGCAGCTCCGGGTCGCTGGTGGCAGATACGCAGTATTTT. It is translated as CASSSGSLVADTQYF.

The chain carries TRBV30 and TRBJ2-2; D gene uncertain. Per germline, CDR1 GTSNPN and CDR2 SVGIG (reference sequence). V was clipped by 0 bases and J by 1 base, with 3 bases between them. The CDR3 consists of 13 residues. The CDR3 DNA reads TGTGCCTGGAGTGTTATGAACACCGGGGAGCTGTTTTTT. Amino acids: CAWSVMNTGELFF.

This chain connects TRBV7-9 to TRBJ1-2; D is unresolved. The CDR3 has 12 residues. Germline V gene lookup returns CDR1 SEHNR and CDR2 FQNEAQ (reference sequence). V lost 1 base and J lost 8, with 8 bases in between. CDR3 sequence (DNA): TGTGCCAGCAGCTTAGGCGGAGGAGGCTACACCTTC. Protein product: CASSLGGGGYTF.

V usage is TRBV11-1 and J usage is TRBJ2-3; 8 nucleotides agree with TRBD2. Per germline, CDR1 SGHAT and CDR2 FQDESV (reference sequence). J gave up 2 bases and V 6 bases, and 16 bases lay outside the gene matches. The CDR3 runs 18 residues. In nucleotides, the CDR3 is TGTGCCAGCAGACTACGGGACCTCGGGGGGGGTTACACAGATACGCAGTATTTT. Its protein product is CASRLRDLGGGYTDTQYF.

The chain links TRBV27 to TRBJ2-7; TRBD1 matches at 8 bases. Trimming took 6 bases from V and 4 from J; bases not matched to a gene: 8. This CDR3 is built from 14 residues. The germline gives CDR1 MNHEY, CDR2 SMNVEV (reference sequence). CDR3 protein: CASSTRTGTYEQYF. The CDR3 region has the DNA TGTGCCAGCAGCACCCGGACAGGGACTTACGAGCAGTACTTC.

J is TRBJ2-7 and V is TRBV7-2, with 8 bases matching TRBD1. Per the germline V gene, CDR1 is SGHTA and CDR2 is FQGNSA. Losses at the gene ends were 5 bases for V and 0 bases for J; bases not matched to a gene: 9. The CDR3 loop spans 16 amino acids. The CDR3 is CASSPAVGQGSYEQYF. The CDR3 nucleotides are TGTGCCAGCAGCCCCGCGGTTGGACAGGGCTCCTACGAGCAGTACTTC.

The V call is TRBV9, the J call TRBJ2-2; tentative D call: TRBD1 (6 bases). Germline V gene data show CDR1 as SGDLS and CDR2 as YYNGEE. The CDR3 has 15 residues. Trimming left V 3 bases short and J 2 bases short, with 11 bases between. CDR3 protein: CASSAPGHNTGELFF. The CDR3 DNA reads TGTGCCAGCAGCGCCCCGGGACATAACACCGGGGAGCTGTTTTTT.

This chain connects TRBV9 to TRBJ2-2; 7 bases are a match to TRBD1. Unmatched junction bases numbered 7, after V lost 0 bases and J lost 5 bases. Germline V gene lookup returns CDR1 SGDLS and CDR2 YYNGEE. The CDR3 is made up of 16 amino acids. This CDR3 reads CASSVAPLTGTGELFF. The CDR3 coding sequence is TGTGCCAGCAGCGTAGCCCCACTGACAGGGACCGGGGAGCTGTTTTTT.

This clone turned up a few times. The rearrangement uses TRBV28 and TRBJ2-5; D perhaps matches TRBD1 (6 bases). The J call could be wrong; TRBJ2-7 is a better fit for the DNA end. Per germline, CDR1 MDHEN and CDR2 SYDVKM. The CDR3 extends over 14 amino acids. This CDR3 reads CASSPRTASYEQYF. The CDR3, as DNA: TGTGCCAGCAGTCCCCGGACAGCCTCCTACGAGCAGTACTTC.

The rearrangement joins TRBV28 to TRBJ2-7; 8 nucleotides align to TRBD1. After removal of 7 bases from V and 2 bases from J, the junction contained 7 bases not matched to a gene. This CDR3 spans 14 amino acids. Germline CDR1 reads MDHEN; CDR2 reads SYDVKM. CDR3 coding DNA: TGTGCCAGCACTCGGACAGGGATCACCTACGAGCAGTACTTC. Residues: CASTRTGITYEQYF.

This chain uses TRBV6-6 with TRBJ1-1; the D is unclear. V lost 0 bases and J 4 bases, leaving 12 bases between the germline ends. This CDR3 contains 15 residues. CDR1 is MNHNY, CDR2 SVGAGI, per germline (reference sequence). Written as DNA, the CDR3 is TGTGCCAGCAGTTACTCGAAGGGAGGGAGCACTGAAGCTTTCTTT. Translated: CASSYSKGGSTEAFF.

This clone showed up just once. A junction end diverges from the germline sequence, so it may reflect a read error. The chain uses TRBV23-1 and TRBJ1-5, with 7 bases aligning to TRBD1. TRBV23-1 is reported as an ORF; its role is uncertain. The CDR3 contains 14 residues. The CDR3 sequence is CASSHRQGVQPQHF. CDR3 DNA: TGCGCCAGTAGTCACCGACAGGGTGTGCAGCCCCAGCATTTT.

This clone showed up just once. The chain has TRBV10-3 and TRBJ2-3; TRBD2 matches at 10 bases. The CDR3 is 16 amino acids. V gave up 0 bases and J gave up 6 bases; unmatched junction bases: 6. CDR1 ENHRY and CDR2 SYGVKD come from the germline V gene. The CDR3: CAISESERGGPDTQYF. CDR3 sequence (DNA): TGTGCCATCAGTGAGTCCGAGCGGGGGGGCCCGGATACGCAGTATTTT.

This chain joins TRBV19 and TRBJ2-3, with 7 bases aligning to TRBD1. Unmatched junction bases numbered 2, after V lost 5 bases and J lost 6 bases. Germline CDR1 is LNHDA and CDR2 is SQIVND (reference sequence). CDR3 size: 12 residues. In nucleotides, the CDR3 is TGTGCCAGTAGTGCACAGGGGGATACGCAGTATTTT. Protein sequence: CASSAQGDTQYF.

This sequence joins TRBV6-1 and TRBJ2-1, with 8 positions matching TRBD2. Germline V gene data show CDR1 as MNHNS and CDR2 as SASEGT. This CDR3 has 15 residues. Losses at the gene ends were 3 bases for V and 8 bases for J; bases not matched to a gene: 9. CDR3 DNA: TGTGCCAGCAGTGACGAGACTAGCGCCTTCGATGAGCAGTTCTTC. Residues: CASSDETSAFDEQFF.

The gene calls are TRBV4-2 and TRBJ1-4; D ambiguous. V was pared by 4 bases and J by 0 bases, with 15 bases between. This CDR3 contains 17 residues. Germline V gene lookup returns CDR1 LGHNA and CDR2 YNFKEQ. The CDR3: CASSPRGRGATNEKLFF. The CDR3 DNA reads as TGTGCCAGCAGCCCCAGAGGACGGGGAGCAACTAATGAAAAACTGTTTTTT.

The rearrangement joins TRBV10-3 to TRBJ1-1, with D possibly being TRBD1 (6 bases). The CDR3 length is 15 residues. With 5 bases removed from V and 5 bases from J, the gap between germline ends came to 18 bases. Per the germline V gene, CDR1 is ENHRY and CDR2 is SYGVKD. The CDR3, as DNA: TGTGCCATCAGTAGGACAGATGCGGTAAGGACTGAAGCTTTCTTT. Translation gives CAISRTDAVRTEAFF.

The genes are TRBV27 and TRBJ1-5; possible D gene TRBD1, 6 bases. V dropped 2 bases and J dropped 0 bases, with 8 bases sitting between them. Germline CDR1 reads MNHEY; CDR2 reads SMNVEV (reference sequence). The CDR3 sequence is 15 residues long. Here the CDR3 DNA reads TGTGCCAGCAGTTTAGGGGGCAGTAGCAATCAGCCCCAGCATTTT. It yields the protein CASSLGGSSNQPQHF.

This clone has only a few counts. The V call is TRBV21-1, the J call TRBJ1-3. TRBV21-1 is an annotated pseudogene. The CDR3 loop spans 16 amino acids. CDR3 in amino acids: CASSKRNLAGGNTIYF. As DNA, the CDR3 is TGTGCCAGCAGCAAAAGGAATCTAGCGGGGGGAAACACCATATATTTT.

The V gene is TRBV30, the J gene TRBJ2-5; possible D gene TRBD2, 5 bases. Trimming removed 4 bases at V and 2 bases at J, with 11 bases between. CDR3 length: 13 residues. Germline V gene sequence: CDR1 GTSNPN, CDR2 SVGIG (reference sequence). The CDR3 DNA follows: TGTGCCTGGACGGTCGGGAATCAAGAGACCCAGTACTTC. This translates into CAWTVGNQETQYF.

This chain connects TRBV5-6 to TRBJ2-7, with 9 positions matching TRBD2. Germline CDR1 is SGHDT and CDR2 is YYEEEE. The CDR3 is made up of 16 amino acids. Losses at the gene ends were 4 bases for V and 2 bases for J; bases not matched to a gene: 10. In nucleotides, the CDR3 is TGTGCCAGCAGCATTTCTCTAGCGGGAATAACCTACGAGCAGTACTTC. This translates into CASSISLAGITYEQYF.

This chain joins TRBV2 and TRBJ2-7, with D maybe TRBD1 (6 bases). V lost 7 bases and J lost 6, with 13 bases in between. Germline CDR1 and CDR2: SNHLY and FYNNEI. The CDR3 consists of 12 residues. CDR3 coding DNA: TGTGCCAGCAAGCAGACAGGTACCGAGCAGTACTTC. It is translated as CASKQTGTEQYF.

The V call is TRBV30, the J call TRBJ2-7, with D perhaps matching TRBD1 (6 bases). The CDR3 sequence is 13 residues long. The germline CDR1 and CDR2 sequences are GTSNPN and SVGIG (reference sequence). Trimming took off 2 bases at V and 2 bases at J, with 10 bases between the two ends. The CDR3 here is CAWSRGQTYEQYF. DNA of the CDR3: TGTGCCTGGAGTCGAGGACAGACCTACGAGCAGTACTTC. The full variable domain, in which reference TRBV30 and TRBJ2-7 provide the parts outside the CDR3, is SQTIHQWPATLVQPVGSPLSLECTVEGTSNPNLYWYRQAAGRGLQLLFYSVGIGQISSEVPQNLSASRPQDRQFILSSKKLLLSDSGFYLCAWSRGQTYEQYFGPGTRLTVT.

This clone has more than one count but fewer than ten. V usage is TRBV28 and J usage is TRBJ1-5, with D unclear. This CDR3 contains 15 residues. Germline V CDR1 and CDR2: MDHEN, SYDVKM. Deletions cut 7 bases from V and 2 bases from J, with 15 bases between. The chain's CDR3 is CASTGRGVGNQPQHF. The CDR3 nucleotides are TGTGCCAGCACCGGCCGCGGGGTTGGCAATCAGCCCCAGCATTTT.